A single sample is the source of the 8 T cell receptor beta chains below, sequenced in a study of shared clonotypes between healthy human individuals. The naive CD8 fraction comprised CD45RO-negative cells positively selected for CCR7 and excluded terminally differentiated effector memory CD45RA+ cells. The protocol was immunoSEQ multiplex PCR, while the TCRdb copy is restricted to in-frame clones and leaves out a portion. The sample yields under 850,000 clones, approximately 92% seen once. The sequenced sample consisted of naive CD8+ T cells sorted from blood. The receptors derive from a man under 40 in good health.

The DNA of the CDR3 is TGTGCCAGCAGTTTGGGCCCCAATCAGCCCCAGCATTTT. Protein product: CASSLGPNQPQHF. The rearrangement uses TRBV6-6 and TRBJ1-5; D is unclear. V gave up 4 bases and J gave up 3 bases, with 7 bases separating them. The CDR3 extends over 13 amino acids. Germline V gene data show CDR1 as MNHNY and CDR2 as SVGAGI (reference sequence).

The chain is built from TRBV7-4 and TRBJ1-2; D remains unclear. The V end lost 1 base, the J end lost 2 bases, and 8 bases lay between the germline ends. From germline, CDR1 is SGHVT and CDR2 SQSDAQ. The CDR3 has 14 residues. CDR3 loop: CASSLGPANYGYTF. CDR3 nucleotide sequence: TGTGCCAGCAGCTTAGGGCCGGCGAACTATGGCTACACCTTC. Using reference TRBV7-4 and TRBJ1-2 for the parts outside the CDR3, the full variable domain is GAGVSQSPRYKVAKRGRDVALRCDSISGHVTLYWYRQTLGQGSEVLTYSQSDAQRDKSGRPSGRFSAERPERSVSTLKIQRTEQGDSAVYLCASSLGPANYGYTFGSGTRLTVV.

V gene TRBV5-1 combines with J gene TRBJ2-7; no clear D. Germline CDR1 reads SGHRS; CDR2 reads YFSETQ. This CDR3 is built from 13 residues. Between the trimmed V and J ends, which lost 3 bases and 0 bases, there was a span of 7 bases. In DNA, the CDR3 is TGCGCCAGCAGCTCCCAAAGCTCCTACGAGCAGTACTTC. Translating gives CASSSQSSYEQYF.

V gene TRBV9 combines with J gene TRBJ2-7; 7 bases line up with TRBD1. V shed 4 bases and J 4 bases; nucleotides not matched to a gene: 14. The CDR3 is 16 residues long. CDR1 and CDR2 from the germline V gene are SGDLS and YYNGEE. For the CDR3, the DNA is TGTGCCAGCAGCCCAGATACAGGGGAGTCTTGGTACGAGCAGTACTTC. This encodes CASSPDTGESWYEQYF.

The table lists this clone with a count of one. The genes are TRBV10-3 and TRBJ2-3; 15 nucleotides align to TRBD2. This CDR3 spans 19 amino acids. Germline CDR1 and CDR2: ENHRY and SYGVKD. V shed 0 bases and J 7 bases; nucleotides not matched to a gene: 11. The CDR3 bases are TGTGCCATCAGTGAGTCTTTCCCGGGACTAGCGGGAGGCCCACATACGCAGTATTTT. This gives the protein CAISESFPGLAGGPHTQYF.

This sequence joins TRBV7-2 and TRBJ2-6; TRBD2 might be the D (5 bases). Trimming removed 3 bases at V and 1 base at J, with 7 bases between. The CDR3 covers 15 residues. The V gene's germline CDR1 is SGHTA and CDR2 FQGNSA. CDR3 region: CASSLRDSGANVLTF. CDR3 DNA: TGTGCCAGCAGCTTGAGGGATTCTGGGGCCAACGTCCTGACTTTC.

V is TRBV5-6 and J is TRBJ2-3; 9 bases agree with TRBD2. Germline loops: CDR1 SGHDT, CDR2 YYEEEE. This CDR3 comprises 15 residues. V dropped 0 bases and J dropped 1; count of bases not matched to a gene: 0. The CDR3 DNA reads TGTGCCAGCAGCTTGGGGACTAGCGGCACAGATACGCAGTATTTT. Translated: CASSLGTSGTDTQYF.

The chain couples TRBV7-6 to TRBJ2-3, with TRBD2 matching over 7 bases. The CDR3 is 15 amino acids. The V gene's germline CDR1 is SGHVS and CDR2 FNYEAQ. Trimming took 0 bases from V and 4 from J; bases not matched to a gene: 4. Written as DNA, the CDR3 is TGTGCCAGCAGCTTAGCGGCGGGAGAGGCAGATACGCAGTATTTT. This gives the protein CASSLAAGEADTQYF.